The source of this T cell receptor (beta chain) is a study of cytomegalovirus exposure and HLA in healthy donors. Study-level points and caveats: Most CMV-associated TCR beta chains appeared HLA-restricted in a later analysis. Later analysis indicated greater clonal expansion among HLA-associated TCR beta chains than among equally common other chains.

In the PCR, 60 Vbeta and 13 Jbeta primers were used. Authors' methods: In a later analysis, of 80 million or so unique beta chains, some 10 million appeared in at least two donors. Libraries were prepared by immunoSEQ multiplex PCR; TCRdb keeps only in-frame clonotypes and omits some of them. Clone size and V and J calls were adopted from that table, with D and trimming inferred from the DNA. The sample yields about 180,000 clones, approximately 73% seen once. There are 14 residues in the CDR3. Germline loops: CDR1 MGHRA, CDR2 YSYEKL. After removal of 0 bases from V and 9 bases from J, the junction contained 2 bases not matched to a gene. Details on this clone: No antigen is known for it.

The origin of this receptor is a woman aged 25 to 39 in good health and CMV-seropositive. The rearrangement links TRBV4-1 to TRBJ2-3, with 11 bases fitting TRBD2. The sample was PBMCs. The CDR3 DNA reads TGCGCCAGCAGCCAAGAAACTAGCGGGGGCACGCAGTATTTT. Residues: CASSQETSGGTQYF.